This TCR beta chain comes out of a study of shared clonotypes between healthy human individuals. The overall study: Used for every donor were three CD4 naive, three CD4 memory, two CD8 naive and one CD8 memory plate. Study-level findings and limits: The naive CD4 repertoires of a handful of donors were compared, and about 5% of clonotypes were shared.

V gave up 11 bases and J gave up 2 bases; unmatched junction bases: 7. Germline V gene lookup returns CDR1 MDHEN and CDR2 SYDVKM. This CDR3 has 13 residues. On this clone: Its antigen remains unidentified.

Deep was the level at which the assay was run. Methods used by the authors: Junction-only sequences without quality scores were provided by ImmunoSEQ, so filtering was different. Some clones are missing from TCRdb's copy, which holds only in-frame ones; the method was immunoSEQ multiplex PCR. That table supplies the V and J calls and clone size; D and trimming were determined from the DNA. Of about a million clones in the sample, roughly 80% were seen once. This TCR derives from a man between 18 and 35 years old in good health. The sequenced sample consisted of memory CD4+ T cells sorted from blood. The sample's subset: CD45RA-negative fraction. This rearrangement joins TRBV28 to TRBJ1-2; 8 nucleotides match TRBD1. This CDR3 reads CAAHRGTNYGYTF. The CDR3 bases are TGTGCCGCACACAGGGGGACGAACTATGGCTACACCTTC.